This T cell receptor (beta chain) is from a study of shared clonotypes between healthy human individuals. Profiled with immunoSEQ multiplex PCR; TCRdb holds only in-frame clones, not every one. The sample holds about 600,000 clones; 97% are singletons and the top ten take 0.057%. After removal of 5 bases from V and 0 bases from J, the junction contained 11 bases not matched to a gene. There are 19 residues in the CDR3. Germline CDR1 MDHEN, CDR2 SYDVKM. This receptor was identified in a woman in her 30s in good health. Sequenced: naive CD4+ T cells sorted from blood. The subset denotes: CD45RA+ positively selected. This chain links TRBV28 with TRBJ2-1, with 12 positions matching TRBD2. Here the CDR3 DNA reads TGTGCCAGCAGTGCCCCGGGACTAGCGGGTCTTAGCTCCTACAATGAGCAGTTCTTC. Translation: CASSAPGLAGLSSYNEQFF. The full variable domain, rest sourced from reference TRBV28 and TRBJ2-1, is DVKVTQSSRYLVKRTGEKVFLECVQDMDHENMFWYRQDPGLGLRLIYFSYDVKMKEKGDIPEGYSVSREKKERFSLILESASTNQTSMYLCASSAPGLAGLSSYNEQFFGPGTRLTVL.